The 9 T cell receptor beta chains below come from one sample, sequenced in a study of early T cells in non-severe SARS-CoV-2 infection. Each CDR3 protein gets one entry after TCRdb re-called the 5' RACE reads with MiXCR. The sample lists 40,000 to 55,000 distinct CDR3 sequences, around 6.1% occurring once. Here the sequenced sample was whole blood, taken at baseline. Receptors were obtained from an adult who was a healthcare worker with PCR-confirmed SARS-CoV-2 infection or an uninfected control (not recorded which).

The V and J genes are TRBV27 and TRBJ2-3; no definite D call. Per the germline V gene, CDR1 is MNHEY and CDR2 is SMNVEV (reference sequence). CDR3 length: 14 residues. V gave up 3 bases and J gave up 0 bases, with 7 bases separating them. Here the CDR3 reads CASSFTASTDTQYF. In DNA, the CDR3 is TGTGCCAGCAGTTTCACAGCTAGCACAGATACGCAGTATTTT.

The CDR3 here is CATKGGEEYQETQYF. The CDR3 nucleotides read TGTGCCACCAAAGGGGGCGAGGAATACCAAGAGACCCAGTACTTC. The V and J genes are TRBV6-2 or TRBV6-3 and TRBJ2-5, with 7 bases lining up with TRBD1. Germline CDR1 reads MNHEY; CDR2 reads SVGEGT. This CDR3 is 15 amino acids long. V lost 10 bases and J lost 0; bases outside the gene matches: 11.

In its sample, this clonotype was seen many times. The chain is built from TRBV7-3 and TRBJ2-1; tentative D call: TRBD2 (5 bases). Germline V gene sequence: CDR1 SGHTA, CDR2 FQGTGA. The ends were cut back, 0 bases at V and 10 bases at J, with 10 bases in the middle. This CDR3 has 13 residues. CDR3 region: CASSLTRWEEQFF. The DNA of the CDR3 is TGTGCCAGCAGCTTAACTCGCTGGGAGGAGCAGTTCTTC.

Ten or more counts support this clonotype. This sequence joins TRBV4-3 and TRBJ2-1; unclear D gene. CDR1 is LGHNA and CDR2 is YSLEER in the germline V gene. Trimming cost V 0 bases and J 6 bases, with 6 bases left between them. The CDR3 length is 13 residues. The CDR3 bases are TGCGCCAGCAGCCAAGATCAAGGCAATGAGCAGTTCTTC. The encoded protein is CASSQDQGNEQFF.

This clonotype was counted at least ten times. The rearrangement joins TRBV7-2 to TRBJ1-2; D is uncertain. The germline V gene has CDR1 SGHTA and CDR2 FQGNSA. Deletions cut 0 bases from V and 0 bases from J, with 8 bases between. The CDR3 consists of 15 residues. This chain's CDR3 is CASSLATDTNYGYTF. CDR3 nucleotide sequence: TGTGCCAGCAGCTTAGCCACAGATACTAACTATGGCTACACCTTC.

This clonotype was counted many times. The rearrangement links TRBV6-5 to TRBJ2-7, with TRBD2 matching 11 bases. Germline CDR1 and CDR2: MNHEY and SVGAGI. V dropped 2 bases and J dropped 2; count of bases not matched to a gene: 5. This CDR3 is built from 16 residues. The DNA of the CDR3 is TGTGCCAGCAGTTACACAATACTAGCGGGAGCCTACGAGCAGTACTTC. Translation: CASSYTILAGAYEQYF.

The rearrangement uses TRBV12-5 and TRBJ2-3, with D perhaps TRBD1 or TRBD2 (5 bases each). This CDR3 region has 19 residues. In germline, CDR1 is LGHNT, CDR2 FRNRAP. Trimming took off 1 base at V and 0 bases at J, with 20 bases between the two ends. For the CDR3, the DNA is TGTGCTAGTGGTTTGGCCAATTGGGGGAATGAACGGAGCACAGATACGCAGTATTTT. This encodes CASGLANWGNERSTDTQYF.

There are many counts of this clonotype. The CDR3 DNA reads as TGTGCCAGCTGTCCACGGGTTGGCACCGGGGAGCTGTTTTTT. This translates into CASCPRVGTGELFF. This chain links TRBV19 with TRBJ2-2; D is ambiguous. Germline CDR1 reads LNHDA; CDR2 reads SQIVND (reference sequence). V shed 9 bases and J shed 4 bases, with 15 bases lying between them. The CDR3 spans 14 residues.

The chain couples TRBV28 to TRBJ2-3, with 7 nucleotides matching TRBD1. Germline values: CDR1 MDHEN, CDR2 SYDVKM. The CDR3 is made up of 16 amino acids. V gave up 5 bases and J gave up 1 base; unmatched junction bases: 9. The CDR3: CASSLGGGQGTDTQYF. CDR3 DNA: TGTGCCAGCAGTCTAGGTGGTGGACAGGGCACAGATACGCAGTATTTT.